A few counts support the clone carrying this T cell receptor (beta chain). The antigen remains unidentified. Per the germline V gene, CDR1 is MNHEY and CDR2 is SMNVEV (reference sequence). The CDR3 extends over 13 amino acids. V was pared by 2 bases and J by 4 bases, with 7 bases between. The data belong to a study of T-cell reconstitution after alpha-beta-depleted transplantation in children. Using unique molecular identifiers, the investigators prepared the TCRbeta library. TCRdb re-derived calls from the PCR reads in MiXCR, one entry per CDR3 protein. The sample consists of approximately 220,000 distinct CDR3 sequences, roughly a sixth of them appearing once. Overall study results and limits: Surviving thymic progenitors and recipient T cells were the source of high TCRbeta diversity at day 60 in some patients. Newly generated T cells supplied most T-cell counts and diversity one year post-transplant.

The V and J genes are TRBV27 and TRBJ2-3, with D uncertain. The source was PBMCs, mostly from graft donor cells, collected 360 days after TCRalphabeta/CD19-depleted stem cell transplant. This clonotype was sampled from a male patient between 2 and 15 years old who had a stem cell transplant for acute lymphoblastic leukemia, so the T cells may come from the graft donor. This chain's CDR3 is CASSLIRPDTQYF. The DNA for the CDR3 is TGTGCCAGCAGTTTAATTCGCCCAGATACGCAGTATTTT.